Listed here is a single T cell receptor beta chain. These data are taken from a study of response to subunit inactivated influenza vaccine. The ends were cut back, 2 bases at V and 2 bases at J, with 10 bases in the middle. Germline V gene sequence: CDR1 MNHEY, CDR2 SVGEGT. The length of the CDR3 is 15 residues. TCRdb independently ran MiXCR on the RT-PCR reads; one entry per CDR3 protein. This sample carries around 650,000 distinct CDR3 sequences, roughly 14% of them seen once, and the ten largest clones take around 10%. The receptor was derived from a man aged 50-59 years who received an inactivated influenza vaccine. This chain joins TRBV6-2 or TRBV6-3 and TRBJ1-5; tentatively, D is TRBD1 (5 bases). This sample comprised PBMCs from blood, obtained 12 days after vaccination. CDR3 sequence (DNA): TGTGCCAGCAGTTACACGGGGGTCGGCAATCAGCCCCAGCATTTT. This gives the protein CASSYTGVGNQPQHF.